This TCR beta chain was recovered during a study of PD-1 blockade in classical Hodgkin lymphoma. The V gene's germline CDR1 is LNHDA and CDR2 SQIVND (reference sequence). CDR3 length equals 12 residues. Trimming pared 6 bases from V and 3 bases from J, leaving 9 bases between. The assay was immunoSEQ multiplex PCR, and TCRdb's table has in-frame clones only and misses some. The top ten clones hold 0.2% to 0.3% of a sample with some 35,000 clones, 80% to 95% of them seen once. Study-wide points: Newly diagnosed patients reportedly had lower baseline TCR diversity than healthy donors.

Every patient had relapsed following autologous stem cell transplantation, and cohorts differed in brentuximab vedotin exposure. Magnetic negative selection served to purify CD4+ T cells out of PBMCs that had been thawed. Notes on this clone: No antigen is known for it.

This clonotype originated in a human donor with classical Hodgkin lymphoma. This specimen was CD4+ T cells from blood, taken at baseline. This chain uses TRBV19 with TRBJ2-7; the D is unclear. The CDR3 protein is CASSGSGYEQYF. In DNA form, the CDR3 reads TGTGCCAGTAGCGGCTCGGGCTACGAGCAGTACTTC.